This TCR beta chain is from a study of blood T cell repertoires in COVID-19. Study as a whole: From the United States, Italy and Spain came samples of acute and convalescent COVID-19.

The data were produced by immunoSEQ multiplex PCR, yet TCRdb's version contains in-frame clones alone and is incomplete. The sample shows hundreds of thousands of clones, 90% to 95% of them seen only once. Sequencing used peripheral blood. This TCR came from a man between 60 and 70 years old with COVID-19, enrolled during active disease.

The CDR3 sequence is CASSLGSAGTYNEQFF. The CDR3 DNA reads TGTGCCAGCAGCTTAGGGTCGGCGGGAACCTACAATGAGCAGTTCTTC. The chain couples TRBV7-3 to TRBJ2-1; TRBD2 is a possible D gene (6 bases). CDR3 length equals 16 residues. V gave up 2 bases and J gave up 2 bases, with 13 bases separating them. Germline-derived CDR1 and CDR2 are SGHTA and FQGTGA.